This T cell receptor beta chain stems from a study of CD8 T cells in Susac syndrome. Points from the study as a whole: As the study acknowledged, the number of individuals who were part of its TCR sequencing and HLA analysis was relatively small.

RNA in amounts of roughly 0.5 to 1 ug was reverse transcribed with random hexamers. The amplification used immunoSEQ multiplex PCR on TCR beta CDR3; it spanned 54 Vbeta and 13 Jbeta. TCRdb re-called the immunoSEQ multiplex PCR reads with MiXCR, one entry per CDR3 protein. Of 150,000 to 200,000 distinct CDR3 sequences in the sample, approximately 96% were seen once. About this clonotype itself: The antigen is unknown.

TCR beta sequencing was performed on blood CD8+ and CD4+ T cells. In contrast to the negatively isolated CD8+ and CD4+ T cells, TEMRA cells were FACS-enriched. CDR1 is SGDLS and CDR2 is YYNGEE in the germline V gene. This CDR3 is built from 13 residues. The V end was cut by 0 bases, the J end by 3 bases, with 6 bases between. Sequenced material: CD4+ T cells from PBMCs. The source is a human donor with multiple sclerosis. This chain connects TRBV9 to TRBJ2-5; D not resolved. CDR3 sequence reads: CASSVGTEETQYF. The CDR3 region has the DNA TGTGCCAGCAGCGTAGGAACAGAAGAGACCCAGTACTTC. The full variable domain, completed using reference TRBV9 and TRBJ2-5, is DSGVTQTPKHLITATGQRVTLRCSPRSGDLSVYWYQQSLDQGLQFLIQYYNGEERAKGNILERFSAQQFPDLHSELNLSSLELGDSALYFCASSVGTEETQYFGPGTRLLVL.